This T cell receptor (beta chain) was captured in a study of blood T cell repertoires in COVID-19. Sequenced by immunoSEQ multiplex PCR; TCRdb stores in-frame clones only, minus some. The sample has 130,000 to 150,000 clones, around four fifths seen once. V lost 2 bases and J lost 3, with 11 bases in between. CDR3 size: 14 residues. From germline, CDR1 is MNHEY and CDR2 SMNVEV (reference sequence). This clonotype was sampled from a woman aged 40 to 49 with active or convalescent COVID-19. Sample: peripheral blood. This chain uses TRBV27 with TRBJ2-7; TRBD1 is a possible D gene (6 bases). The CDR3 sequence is CASSLGGGDYEQYF. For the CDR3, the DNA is TGTGCCAGCAGTTTAGGGGGCGGCGACTACGAGCAGTACTTC.